One sample yielded the 20 T cell receptor beta chains listed below, sequenced in a study of blood T cell repertoires in COVID-19. Method: immunoSEQ multiplex PCR; TCRdb's copy keeps in-frame clones and lacks some. The sample has roughly 150,000 clones, under 95% seen once. Input material: peripheral blood. The source is a man in his sixties with active or convalescent COVID-19.

The chain couples TRBV12-3 or TRBV12-4 to TRBJ1-1, with D hard to call. The CDR3 length is 11 residues. Trimming left V 7 bases short and J 1 base short, with 4 bases between. CDR3 protein: CASTRNTEAFF. The CDR3 bases are TGTGCCAGCACTCGGAACACTGAAGCTTTCTTT.

The chain has TRBV10-3 and TRBJ2-3; 9 nucleotides agree with TRBD2. The CDR3 runs 15 residues. With V trimmed by 8 bases and J by 1 base, 7 bases remained unmatched. Germline V gene sequence: CDR1 ENHRY, CDR2 SYGVKD. CDR3 region: CAIPGRTSGTDTQYF. The DNA of the CDR3 is TGTGCCATCCCCGGACGGACTAGCGGCACAGATACGCAGTATTTT.

The rearrangement joins TRBV2 to TRBJ1-1; D unresolved. This CDR3 contains 14 residues. Germline V gene lookup returns CDR1 SNHLY and CDR2 FYNNEI. V lost 0 bases to trimming and J lost 6 bases, with 11 bases between them. The CDR3 DNA reads as TGTGCCAGCAGTGAAGCTACCCTTCGCGCTGAAGCTTTCTTT. Protein sequence: CASSEATLRAEAFF.

V and J are TRBV6-5 and TRBJ2-5; 7 nucleotides match TRBD2. The CDR3 runs 13 residues. V was clipped by 2 bases and J by 5 bases; unmatched bases: 2. Germline V gene data show CDR1 as MNHEY and CDR2 as SVGAGI. Here the CDR3 DNA reads TGTGCCAGCAGTTACGTCGGGGGGGAGACCCAGTACTTC. Translated: CASSYVGGETQYF.

The chain is built from TRBV10-3 and TRBJ1-1; perhaps TRBD1 as D (6 bases). Germline V gene lookup returns CDR1 ENHRY and CDR2 SYGVKD. Trimming shortened V by 9 bases and J by 2 bases, and 13 bases separated the two germline ends. The CDR3 spans 13 residues. The CDR3 region is CAIWGLGNTEAFF. CDR3 DNA: TGTGCCATTTGGGGGCTCGGAAACACTGAAGCTTTCTTT.

This chain joins TRBV7-2 and TRBJ2-3, with TRBD2 matching 9 bases. CDR1 and CDR2 (germline): SGHTA, FQGNSA. The junction had 8 bases not matched to a gene; V was cut back by 4 bases and J by 3 bases. This CDR3 region has 16 residues. CDR3 sequence (DNA): TGTGCCAGCAGCTCCCGTATGAGCGGGAGGACAGATACGCAGTATTTT. The encoded protein is CASSSRMSGRTDTQYF.

This sequence joins TRBV6-5 and TRBJ1-2; tentative D call: TRBD1 (6 bases). The V and J ends lost 6 bases and 4 bases respectively, with 18 bases between them. Germline lookup yields CDR1 MNHEY and CDR2 SVGAGI. The CDR3 extends over 15 amino acids. The CDR3 DNA reads as TGTGCCAGCAGGAAAGCACAGGGTTTTCTCTATGGCTACACCTTC. Residues: CASRKAQGFLYGYTF.

The genes are TRBV11-3 and TRBJ2-3, with TRBD2 identical over 9 bases. Germline CDR1 SGHNT, CDR2 YENEEA. With 4 bases clipped from V and 2 bases from J, the junction kept 10 bases outside the gene matches. The CDR3 contains 17 residues. In nucleotides, the CDR3 is TGTGCCAGCAGCTCGACCTTAGCGGGGGCCAACACAGATACGCAGTATTTT. Translating gives CASSSTLAGANTDTQYF.

The chain couples TRBV30 to TRBJ2-7, with D uncertain. The ends were cut back, 4 bases at V and 4 bases at J, with 11 bases in the middle. Looked up from germline, CDR1 is GTSNPN and CDR2 is SVGIG (reference sequence). The CDR3 sequence is 12 residues long. Written as DNA, the CDR3 is TGTGCCTGGACCGGGTACGGATACGAGCAGTACTTC. Its protein product is CAWTGYGYEQYF.

The chain has TRBV11-2 and TRBJ2-1; D gene uncertain. The germline V and J ends were trimmed by 5 bases and 0 bases, with 14 bases remaining between them. The germline V gene encodes CDR1 SGHAT and CDR2 FQNNGV. The CDR3 contains 16 residues. This CDR3 is CASSTRPGHSYNEQFF. CDR3 DNA sequence: TGTGCCAGCAGCACCCGCCCTGGCCACTCCTACAATGAGCAGTTCTTC.

This clone was counted once. J is TRBJ2-6 and V is TRBV3-1 (or the pseudogene TRBV3-2); D is unclear. The CDR3 contains 18 residues. Deletions cut 4 bases from V and 0 bases from J, with 16 bases between. Germline V gene data show CDR1 as LGHDT and CDR2 as YNNKEL (reference sequence). The CDR3 DNA reads as TGTGCCAGCAGCCGCGACATTCCTTCTGACTCTGGGGCCAACGTCCTGACTTTC. Its translation: CASSRDIPSDSGANVLTF.

In its sample, this clone was seen a few times. The genes are TRBV12-3 or TRBV12-4 and TRBJ2-7; no reliable D call. The CDR3 contains 13 residues. The V end lost 3 bases, the J end lost 3 bases, and 9 bases lay between the germline ends. CDR3 loop: CASSLRQHYEQYF. DNA of the CDR3: TGTGCCAGCAGTTTGAGGCAGCACTACGAGCAGTACTTC.

The CDR3 is CASSEANRGRRGNTIYF. CDR3 bases: TGTGCCAGCAGTGAGGCCAACAGGGGAAGAAGGGGAAACACCATATATTTT. This chain joins TRBV2 and TRBJ1-3, with 7 bases fitting TRBD1. Trimming took 3 bases from V and 4 from J; bases not matched to a gene: 12. Germline V gene sequence: CDR1 SNHLY, CDR2 FYNNEI. This CDR3 has 17 amino acids.

CDR3 residues: CASSFLLAGGGDEQFF. The CDR3 region has the DNA TGCGCCAGCAGCTTCCTTCTAGCGGGAGGAGGAGATGAGCAGTTCTTC. The chain carries TRBV5-1 and TRBJ2-1, with 11 positions matching TRBD2. Germline V gene lookup returns CDR1 SGHRS and CDR2 YFSETQ. The CDR3 extends over 16 amino acids. Trimming removed 2 bases from V and 8 bases from J; junction bases left unmatched: 9.

The chain links TRBV12-5 to TRBJ2-3; the match to TRBD2 covers 7 bases. This CDR3 is 15 amino acids long. V lost 0 bases to trimming and J lost 5 bases; unmatched junction nucleotides: 5. Germline CDR1 LGHNT, CDR2 FRNRAP. CDR3 sequence (DNA): TGTGCTAGTGGTTTGGTTACGGGAGGTAAAGATACGCAGTATTTT. Residues: CASGLVTGGKDTQYF.

This chain links TRBV3-1 (or the pseudogene TRBV3-2) with TRBJ1-1; D uncertain. The V end was cut by 4 bases, the J end by 0 bases, with 9 bases between. CDR3 size: 14 residues. In germline, CDR1 is LGHDT, CDR2 YNNKEL (reference sequence). In nucleotides, the CDR3 is TGTGCCAGCAGCCCGAGGAAGATGAACACTGAAGCTTTCTTT. Its translation is CASSPRKMNTEAFF.

V gene TRBV29-1 combines with J gene TRBJ1-2; D not certain. This CDR3 has 13 amino acids. CDR1 and CDR2 (germline): SQVTM, ANQGSEA. V was pared by 7 bases and J by 7 bases, with 19 bases between. CDR3 residues: CSAYRRETPGYTF. As DNA, the CDR3 is TGCAGCGCCTACAGACGTGAAACACCTGGCTACACCTTC.

The gene calls are TRBV4-1 and TRBJ1-5; 9 bases are a match to TRBD1. In germline, CDR1 is MGHRA, CDR2 YSYEKL. V lost 2 bases to trimming and J lost 2 bases; unmatched junction nucleotides: 7. CDR3 length equals 17 residues. CDR3 nucleotides: TGCGCCAGCAGCCAAACCGGGACAGGGAGCCGCAATCAGCCCCAGCATTTT. It yields the protein CASSQTGTGSRNQPQHF.

The chain recombines TRBV2 with TRBJ2-7; no reliable D call. This CDR3 has 14 amino acids. CDR1 SNHLY and CDR2 FYNNEI come from the germline V gene. Trimming left V 5 bases short and J 0 bases short, with 11 bases between. CDR3 amino acids: CASSRTEFSYEQYF. For the CDR3, the DNA is TGTGCCAGCAGTCGCACAGAATTCTCCTACGAGCAGTACTTC.

This sequence joins TRBV3-1 (or the pseudogene TRBV3-2) and TRBJ2-1; TRBD1 is a possible D gene (6 bases). The CDR3 loop spans 15 amino acids. Germline lookup yields CDR1 LGHDT and CDR2 YNNKEL (reference sequence). V was shortened by 3 bases and J by 1 base, with 10 bases between the two germline ends. In DNA, the CDR3 is TGTGCCAGCAGCCAGGGGGCAGGGTCCTACAATGAGCAGTTCTTC. It specifies CASSQGAGSYNEQFF.